The next 23 T cell receptor beta chains were all read from a single sample in a study of Graves' ophthalmopathy and Graves' hyperthyroidism. Using RNA transcripts, the TCR beta CDR3 regions were amplified. The first round was an RT-PCR with HTBI primers, and the second round was a multiplex PCR. TCRdb re-called the multiplex PCR reads through MiXCR, storing one row per CDR3 protein. This sample has about 380,000 distinct CDR3 sequences, with over 15% found just once. Sequencing was carried out using peripheral blood. These receptor sequences come from a woman younger than 35 with stable Graves' hyperthyroidism.

The sample holds many counts of this clonotype. CDR3 sequence: CSARDYNEQYF. The CDR3 nucleotides are TGCAGTGCTAGAGACTACAACGAGCAGTACTTC. The rearrangement uses TRBV20-1 and TRBJ2-7; D is ambiguous. V lost 0 bases to trimming and J lost 5 bases, with 5 bases between them. The CDR3 extends over 11 amino acids. Looked up from germline, CDR1 is DFQATT and CDR2 is SNEGSKA (reference sequence).

This clonotype was counted at least ten times. This chain's CDR3 is CASRPLRGHGYGYTF. CDR3 coding DNA: TGTGCCAGCAGACCTCTAAGGGGGCACGGCTATGGCTACACCTTC. The chain couples TRBV16 to TRBJ1-2, with 7 positions matching TRBD1. V trimming: 6 bases; J trimming: 4 bases; junction bases outside the gene matches: 11. The germline V gene encodes CDR1 KGHSY and CDR2 FQNENV. The CDR3 totals 15 residues. The full variable domain, completed using reference TRBV16 and TRBJ1-2, is GEEVAQTPKHLVRGEGQKAKLYCAPIKGHSYVFWYQQVLKNEFKFLISFQNENVFDETGMPKERFSAKCLPNSPCSLEIQATKLEDSAVYFCASRPLRGHGYGYTFGSGTRLTVV.

This clonotype was detected many times. The J gene is TRBJ2-7, the V gene TRBV6-2 or TRBV6-3; no definite D call. The CDR3 length is 12 residues. The V gene lost 6 bases and the J gene lost 6 bases, with 12 bases spanning the gap. Germline CDR1 is MNHEY and CDR2 is SVGEGT. The CDR3 region has the DNA TGTGCCAGCAGCATTACCAGTGGCGAGCAGTACTTC. Encoded protein: CASSITSGEQYF.

This clonotype showed up many times. The chain uses TRBV6-2 or TRBV6-3 and TRBJ1-1, with D possibly matching TRBD1 (6 bases). Trimming stripped 1 base from V and 3 bases from J, with 9 bases between. In germline, CDR1 is MNHEY, CDR2 SVGEGT. The CDR3 consists of 14 residues. In DNA, the CDR3 is TGTGCCAGCAGTTACTTACAGGGCGACACTGAAGCTTTCTTT. The encoded protein is CASSYLQGDTEAFF.

This clonotype was seen at least ten times. The chain couples TRBV28 to TRBJ1-5; D remains ambiguous. V dropped 8 bases and J dropped 6 bases, with 11 bases sitting between them. The CDR3 runs 12 residues. Germline loops: CDR1 MDHEN, CDR2 SYDVKM. Here the CDR3 reads CASHASSQPQHF. The CDR3 DNA reads as TGTGCCAGCCATGCTTCTAGTCAGCCCCAGCATTTT. Full variable domain (missing parts from reference TRBV28 and TRBJ1-5): DVKVTQSSRYLVKRTGEKVFLECVQDMDHENMFWYRQDPGLGLRLIYFSYDVKMKEKGDIPEGYSVSREKKERFSLILESASTNQTSMYLCASHASSQPQHFGDGTRLSIL.

The table lists this clonotype with many counts. Written as DNA, the CDR3 is TGTGCCAGTAGTATAGGGGGTAATAACTATGGCTACACCTTC. Its protein is CASSIGGNNYGYTF. The gene calls are TRBV19 and TRBJ1-2; D gene uncertain. Deletions cut 1 base from V and 1 base from J, with 7 bases between. The CDR3 covers 14 residues. Germline assignment: CDR1 LNHDA and CDR2 SQIVND (reference sequence).

CDR3 nucleotide sequence: TGTGCCAGCAGCGTCGTTAGCGGGGCGACGAACACCGGGGAGCTGTTTTTT. This translates into CASSVVSGATNTGELFF. The genes are TRBV9 and TRBJ2-2; 8 bases are a match to TRBD2. The CDR3 has 17 residues. From germline, CDR1 is SGDLS and CDR2 YYNGEE. The J segment lost 0 bases and the V segment lost 2 bases, leaving 6 bases of the junction unmatched.

This clonotype has a count of ten or more. The J gene is TRBJ2-7, the V gene TRBV13, with 7 bases lining up with TRBD1. This CDR3 region has 13 residues. J gave up 5 bases and V 4 bases, and 5 bases lay outside the gene matches. Germline V lookup: CDR1 PRHDT, CDR2 FYEKMQ (reference sequence). CDR3 sequence: CASSSRTGDEQYF. The CDR3 DNA sequence: TGTGCCAGCAGCTCCCGTACAGGGGACGAGCAGTACTTC.

Many counts were recorded for this clonotype. The gene calls are TRBV5-1 and TRBJ1-1; TRBD1 is a possible D gene (5 bases). This CDR3 spans 14 amino acids. The V end lost 0 bases, the J end lost 6 bases, and 12 bases lay between the germline ends. Per the germline V gene, CDR1 is SGHRS and CDR2 is YFSETQ. CDR3 protein: CASSLGVQGPEAFF. CDR3 DNA sequence: TGCGCCAGCAGCTTGGGAGTTCAGGGCCCTGAAGCTTTCTTT.

This clonotype was counted ten times or more. This chain joins TRBV19 and TRBJ1-1; weak D call: TRBD1 (5 bases). The germline V and J ends were trimmed by 1 base and 4 bases, with 10 bases remaining between them. Germline V CDR1 and CDR2: LNHDA, SQIVND (reference sequence). The CDR3 consists of 14 residues. The CDR3 reads CASSIVQGSTEAFF. Written as DNA, the CDR3 is TGTGCCAGTAGTATAGTTCAGGGCAGCACTGAAGCTTTCTTT. Based on the CDR3 plus reference TRBV19 and TRBJ1-1, the full variable domain is DGGITQSPKYLFRKEGQNVTLSCEQNLNHDAMYWYRQDPGQGLRLIYYSQIVNDFQKGDIAEGYSVSREKKESFPLTVTSAQKNPTAFYLCASSIVQGSTEAFFGQGTRLTVV.

This clonotype occurred many times. This chain links TRBV6-4 with TRBJ1-1; the D is unclear. Trimming cost V 4 bases and J 1 base, with 13 bases left between them. CDR3 length equals 15 residues. CDR1 MRHNA and CDR2 SNTAGT come from the germline V gene. CDR3 loop: CASSASGNGNTEAFF. The CDR3 bases are TGTGCCAGCAGTGCCTCCGGGAATGGGAACACTGAAGCTTTCTTT.

This clonotype was seen ten or more times. J is TRBJ2-7 and V is TRBV20-1, with a weak D call TRBD2 (5 bases). Trimming took 2 bases from V and 7 from J, leaving 12 bases between them. The CDR3 has 12 residues. Germline assignment: CDR1 DFQATT and CDR2 SNEGSKA (reference sequence). CDR3 sequence (DNA): TGCAGTGCTAGACCTATTGGGGAGGAGCAGTACTTC. Translated, it gives CSARPIGEEQYF.

This clonotype occurred many times. The chain couples TRBV27 to TRBJ1-5; 8 bases align to TRBD1. This CDR3 contains 21 residues. V gave up 3 bases and J gave up 4 bases; unmatched junction bases: 23. The V gene's germline CDR1 is MNHEY and CDR2 SMNVEV (reference sequence). This CDR3 is CASSLPRGSGGVNSRNQPQHF. CDR3 nucleotides: TGTGCCAGCAGTTTGCCCAGGGGTTCAGGGGGCGTAAATAGTAGGAATCAGCCCCAGCATTTT.

This clonotype was counted a few times. The chain links TRBV3-1 to TRBJ1-2, with D hard to call. The CDR3 runs 14 residues. The germline V gene has CDR1 LGHDT and CDR2 YNNKEL (reference sequence). V lost 3 bases and J 2 bases, leaving 10 bases between the germline ends. CDR3 region: CASSHPQDNYGYTF. DNA of the CDR3: TGTGCCAGCAGCCATCCCCAGGACAACTATGGCTACACCTTC.

Concerning this clonotype itself: Just one base apart from a much larger clone, this may be a read error. The chain recombines TRBV19 with TRBJ1-5; a possible D gene is TRBD1 (5 bases). Germline CDR1 reads LNHDA; CDR2 reads SQIVND (reference sequence). With 10 bases removed from V and 5 bases from J, the gap between germline ends came to 18 bases. This CDR3 spans 14 amino acids. CDR3 residues: CATSRGVVYQPQHF. The CDR3 region has the DNA TGTGCCACTTCACGGGGGGTGGTGTATCAGCCCCAGCATTTT.

Many counts were recorded for this clonotype. The genes are TRBV6-2 or TRBV6-3 and TRBJ2-4; no clear D gene. There are 15 residues in the CDR3. The germline CDR1 and CDR2 sequences are MNHEY and SVGEGT. The V end lost 6 bases, the J end lost 0 bases, and 12 bases lay between the germline ends. CDR3 coding DNA: TGTGCCAGCAGAGGAGTTTTCCTAGCCAAAAACATTCAGTACTTC. Amino acid sequence: CASRGVFLAKNIQYF.

Comments on this clonotype: This may arise from a read error, as a much more abundant clone is one base away. In this CDR3 the conserved last residue, phenylalanine or tryptophan, is missing, so a read error is likely. CDR3 sequence: CASSLSLGGTGTYEQYY. DNA of the CDR3: TGTGCCAGCAGCCTATCCCTGGGCGGGACTGGAACCTACGAGCAGTACTAC. This chain uses TRBV11-2 with TRBJ2-7, with a weak D call TRBD2 (6 bases). Germline V gene data show CDR1 as SGHAT and CDR2 as FQNNGV. Trimming took off 5 bases at V and 2 bases at J, with 22 bases between the two ends. The CDR3 contains 17 residues.

The chain carries TRBV3-1 and TRBJ1-5, with a tentative D call TRBD1 (6 bases). Germline V lookup: CDR1 LGHDT, CDR2 YNNKEL (reference sequence). The CDR3 length is 18 residues. The ends were cut back, 0 bases at V and 4 bases at J, with 19 bases in the middle. In nucleotides, the CDR3 is TGTGCCAGCAGCCAAGATACTTCTCGGACAGAGTATAATCAGCCCCAGCATTTT. Residues: CASSQDTSRTEYNQPQHF.

This clonotype came up many times. V is TRBV7-8 and J is TRBJ1-1; 8 bases are a match to TRBD1. The germline V gene has CDR1 SGHVS and CDR2 FQNEAQ. Unmatched junction bases numbered 2, after V lost 1 base and J lost 1 base. This CDR3 region has 15 residues. For the CDR3, the DNA is TGTGCCAGCAGCTTAGAGGACAGGGAGAACACTGAAGCTTTCTTT. Translated: CASSLEDRENTEAFF.

This sequence joins TRBV7-9 and TRBJ1-2; 8 nucleotides match TRBD1. Germline V gene lookup returns CDR1 SEHNR and CDR2 FQNEAQ (reference sequence). Losses at the gene ends were 1 base for V and 7 bases for J; bases not matched to a gene: 8. The CDR3 length is 15 residues. The CDR3 DNA is TGTGCCAGCAGCTTAGGGGACAGGCGGATGAGTGGCTACACCTTC. This sequence encodes CASSLGDRRMSGYTF.

The V call is TRBV11-2, the J call TRBJ1-1, with D possibly being TRBD1 (6 bases). This CDR3 spans 14 amino acids. V was pared by 3 bases and J by 4 bases, with 12 bases between. Germline-derived CDR1 and CDR2 are SGHAT and FQNNGV. The CDR3 protein is CASSFYRVGTEAFF. The DNA for the CDR3 is TGTGCCAGCAGCTTCTACAGGGTCGGCACTGAAGCTTTCTTT.

This clonotype was found many times. Being one base from a much bigger clone, this may be a read error. The missing conserved phenylalanine or tryptophan at the end of this CDR3 makes a read error likely. The V gene is TRBV6-2 or TRBV6-3, the J gene TRBJ1-2, with D unresolved. Trimming left V 4 bases short and J 2 bases short, with 8 bases between. Germline V lookup: CDR1 MNHEY, CDR2 SVGEGT. CDR3 length: 13 residues. The CDR3 loop is CASSSGSNYGYTL. CDR3 sequence (DNA): TGTGCCAGCAGTTCTGGGTCGAACTATGGCTACACCCTC.

This clonotype came up many times. Germline and junction disagree at one end, which may indicate a read error. V is TRBV7-7 and J is TRBJ2-5; D is perhaps TRBD1 (5 bases). Germline CDR1 is SSHAT and CDR2 is FNYEAQ (reference sequence). This CDR3 spans 13 amino acids. The DNA for the CDR3 is TGTGCTAGCAGCTTACAGGCCCAAGAGACCCAGTACTTC. Translation gives CASSLQAQETQYF.